This note documents a single TCR beta chain sequence. The data stem from a study of blood T cell repertoires in COVID-19. Study in general: Sources were T cells, B-cell-depleted T cells, or PBMCs; the material itself was cDNA or gDNA.

Participant-reported clinical history was the basis for cohort assignment. Recovered status applied to Cohort 3 donors who had two consecutive negative PCRs. It also applied to those with clearance or with symptom resolution. The data were produced by immunoSEQ multiplex PCR, yet TCRdb's version contains in-frame clones alone and is incomplete. The top ten clones hold more than 3.5% of a sample with roughly 250,000 clones, 80% to 90% of them seen once. V was cut by 2 bases and J by 4 bases, with 12 bases left in between. CDR3 size: 16 residues. The V gene's germline CDR1 is MNHEY and CDR2 SVGAGI. The source material was PBMCs or T cells enriched from blood (not recorded which). The sequence came from a woman aged 25-40 years who had recovered from COVID-19. This chain links TRBV6-5 with TRBJ2-6; D remains ambiguous. The CDR3 is CASSYVGSYGANVLTF. The CDR3 bases are TGTGCCAGCAGTTACGTTGGCTCGTACGGGGCCAACGTCCTGACTTTC.